Presented here are 6 T cell receptor beta chains from one specimen sequenced in a study of T-cell reconstitution after alpha-beta-depleted transplantation in children. TCRbeta library construction was performed incorporating unique molecular identifiers. TCRdb redid the calling of the PCR reads with MiXCR, one entry per CDR3 protein. The sample shows more than 200,000 distinct CDR3 sequences, about 8.7% of them seen only once. Sequenced here: PBMCs, mostly from graft donor cells, sampled 360 days after TCRalphabeta/CD19-depleted stem cell transplant. The receptors here all came from a male patient aged 2-15 years who had a stem cell transplant for acute myeloid leukemia, so the T cells may come from the graft donor.

This clonotype was found a few times. This chain links TRBV7-8 with TRBJ2-5, with 7 nucleotides matching TRBD2. Germline CDR1 and CDR2: SGHVS and FQNEAQ. The CDR3 spans 12 residues. In nucleotides, the CDR3 is TGTGCGATTAGCGGGCACCAAGAGACCCAGTACTTC. Residues: CAISGHQETQYF.

This clonotype came up many times. The chain links TRBV20-1 to TRBJ1-3, with D unclear. This CDR3 spans 11 amino acids. CDR1 is DFQATT and CDR2 is SNEGSKA in the germline V gene (reference sequence). Trimming pared 2 bases from V and 2 bases from J, leaving 1 base between. CDR3 sequence reads: CSARPGNTIYF. The CDR3 DNA reads TGCAGTGCTAGACCTGGAAACACCATATATTTT.

This clonotype was detected only a few times. The chain recombines TRBV12-3 or TRBV12-4 with TRBJ1-5; no clear D. Trimming pared 5 bases from V and 4 bases from J, leaving 15 bases between. The CDR3 has 15 residues. In DNA form, the CDR3 reads TGTGCCAGCAGTCCCTCCCGACGGAATAATCAGCCCCAGCATTTT. Its protein is CASSPSRRNNQPQHF.

There are a few counts of this clonotype. The J gene is TRBJ2-1, the V gene TRBV7-8; D is ambiguous. Germline CDR1 reads SGHVS; CDR2 reads FQNEAQ. Trimming pared 4 bases from V and 2 bases from J, leaving 12 bases between. The length of the CDR3 is 15 residues. The CDR3, as DNA: TGTGCCAGCAGCTCGTTTGGGAACCCCTACAATGAGCAGTTCTTC. Its translation is CASSSFGNPYNEQFF.

The rearrangement links TRBV7-2 to TRBJ1-1; D is ambiguous. Germline CDR1 and CDR2: SGHTA and FQGNSA. Trimming took off 5 bases at V and 0 bases at J, with 7 bases between the two ends. This CDR3 contains 13 residues. The CDR3 DNA sequence: TGTGCCAGCAGCACGGGCATGAACACTGAAGCTTTCTTT. Translation gives CASSTGMNTEAFF.

The chain is built from TRBV10-3 and TRBJ2-7; tentatively, D is TRBD1 or TRBD2 (5 bases each). The ends were cut back, 8 bases at V and 7 bases at J, with 12 bases in the middle. CDR3 length: 11 residues. Germline values: CDR1 ENHRY, CDR2 SYGVKD. In nucleotides, the CDR3 is TGTGCCATCGGTACGGGGCGAGAGCAGTACGTC. Translation: CAIGTGREQYV.